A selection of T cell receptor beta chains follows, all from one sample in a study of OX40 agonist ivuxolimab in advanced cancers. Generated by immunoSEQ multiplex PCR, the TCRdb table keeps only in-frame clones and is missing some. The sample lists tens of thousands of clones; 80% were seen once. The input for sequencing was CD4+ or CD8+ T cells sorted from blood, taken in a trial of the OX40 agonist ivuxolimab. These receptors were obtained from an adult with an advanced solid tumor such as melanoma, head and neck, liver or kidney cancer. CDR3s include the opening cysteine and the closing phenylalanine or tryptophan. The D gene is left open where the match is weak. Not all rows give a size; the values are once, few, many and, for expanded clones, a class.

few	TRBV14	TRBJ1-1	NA	TGTGCCAGCAGCCAAGATCTCCGACGGGAAGCTTTCTTT	CASSQDLRREAFF
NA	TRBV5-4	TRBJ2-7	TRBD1	TGTGCCAGCAGCATTTTGGACAGGGACGGTGAGCAGTACTTC	CASSILDRDGEQYF
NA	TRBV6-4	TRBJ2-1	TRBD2	TGTGCCAGCAGTGACTCGATGTTAGCGGGGCACTCCTACAATGAGCAGTTCTTC	CASSDSMLAGHSYNEQFF
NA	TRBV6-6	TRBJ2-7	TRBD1	TGTGCCAGCAGTTACGGCCGGACAGGTGCTCAAGAGCAGTACTTC	CASSYGRTGAQEQYF
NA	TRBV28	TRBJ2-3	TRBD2	TGTGCCAGCAGTGTCGGGACTAGCGGGAGAGATACGCAGTATTTT	CASSVGTSGRDTQYF
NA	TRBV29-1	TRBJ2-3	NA	TGCAGCTCAACCGGGGCATCAAGCACAGATACGCAGTATTTT	CSSTGASSTDTQYF
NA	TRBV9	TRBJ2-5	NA	TGTGCCAGCAGCGCCTTCTCGGGGTGGCGAGAGACCCAGTACTTC	CASSAFSGWRETQYF
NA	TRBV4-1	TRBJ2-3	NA	TGCGCCAGCAGCTTAACGGGACCGCGCACAGATACGCAGTATTTT	CASSLTGPRTDTQYF
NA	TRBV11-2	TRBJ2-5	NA	TGTGCCAGCAGCTTGGGACTGCAAGGTTCCCAGTACTTC	CASSLGLQGSQYF
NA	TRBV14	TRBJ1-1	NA	TGTGCCAGCAGCCCCCACCGTTCGTCGGGGCCTGAAGCTTTCTTT	CASSPHRSSGPEAFF
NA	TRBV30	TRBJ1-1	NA	TGTGCCTGGAGTGTACACAGGATCGTGAACACTGAAGCTTTCTTT	CAWSVHRIVNTEAFF
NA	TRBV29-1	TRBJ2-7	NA	TGCAGCGTTCGACGGGACTTTAGCTCCTACGAGCAGTACTTC	CSVRRDFSSYEQYF
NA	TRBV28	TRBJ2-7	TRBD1	TGTGCCAGCAGTTCCTCGACAGGGGAGGTAGGGCAGTACTTC	CASSSSTGEVGQYF
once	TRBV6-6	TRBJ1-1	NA	TGTGCCAGTGACGGGAACACTGAAGCTTTCTTT	CASDGNTEAFF
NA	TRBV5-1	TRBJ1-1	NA	TGCGCCAGCAGCTTGGGACACAGACAGAACACTGAAGCTTTCTTT	CASSLGHRQNTEAFF
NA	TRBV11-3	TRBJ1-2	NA	TGTGCCAGCAGCTTAGACGCAGCACTTTATGGCTACACCTTC	CASSLDAALYGYTF
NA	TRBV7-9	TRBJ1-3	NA	TGTGCCAGCAGCTTAGCGGGCCCTGGAAACACCATATATTTT	CASSLAGPGNTIYF
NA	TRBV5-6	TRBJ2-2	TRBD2	TGTGCCAGCACGCTTCCCTCCCTAGCGGCAGACGGGGAGCTGTTTTTT	CASTLPSLAADGELFF
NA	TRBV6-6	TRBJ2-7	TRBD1	TGTGCCAGCAGTACTGGACAGGGGAGGTACGAGCAGTACTTC	CASSTGQGRYEQYF
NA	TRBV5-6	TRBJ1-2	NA	TGTGCCAGCGTAAGATTAGACACTAACTATGGCTACACCTTC	CASVRLDTNYGYTF
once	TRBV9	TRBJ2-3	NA	TGTGCCAGCAGCACCAGTCAGGGGCAGTCTAGCACAGATACGCAGTATTTT	CASSTSQGQSSTDTQYF
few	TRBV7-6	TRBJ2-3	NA	TGTGCCAGCAGCTCGGGGGGCCTATCTAGAGATACGCAGTATTTT	CASSSGGLSRDTQYF
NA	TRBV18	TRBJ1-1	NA	TGTGCCAGCTCACTGGTAGGTGTAGGGAACACTGAAGCTTTCTTT	CASSLVGVGNTEAFF
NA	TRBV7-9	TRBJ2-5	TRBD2	TGTGCCAGCAGCTTAGCGGTCCTAGCGGGAGTTGGGACCCAGTACTTC	CASSLAVLAGVGTQYF
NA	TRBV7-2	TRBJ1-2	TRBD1	TGTGCCAGCAGCCCCAAACGGCAGGGGGGAGACACCTTC	CASSPKRQGGDTF
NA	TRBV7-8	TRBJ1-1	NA	TGTGCCAGCAGCTCATTAGGAGGGGAGGCTTTCTTT	CASSSLGGEAFF
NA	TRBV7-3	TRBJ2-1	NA	TGTGCCAGCAGCTTAACCCGGTCCCAGGGCGGAGTGGAGCAGTTCTTC	CASSLTRSQGGVEQFF
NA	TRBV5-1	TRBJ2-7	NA	TGCGCCAGCAGCTTGGCGCCCAGACCCTACGAGCAGTACTTC	CASSLAPRPYEQYF
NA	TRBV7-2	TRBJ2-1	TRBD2	TGTGCCAGCAGCTTGGGACTAGCGGGCGGGGACGCTTGGGAGCAGTTCTTC	CASSLGLAGGDAWEQFF
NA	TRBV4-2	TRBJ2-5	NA	TGTGCCAGCAGCCAGGCCTCGCAAGAGACCCAGTACTTC	CASSQASQETQYF
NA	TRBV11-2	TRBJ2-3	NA	TGTGCCAGCAGCTTCCCCGCTGTGTCTGGCACAGATACGCAGTATTTT	CASSFPAVSGTDTQYF
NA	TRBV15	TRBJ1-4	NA	TGTGCCACCAGCAGAGATCGGGCAGGGAATGAAAAACTGTTTTTT	CATSRDRAGNEKLFF
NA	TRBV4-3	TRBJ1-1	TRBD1	TGCGCCAGCAGCCAAGATAGCCGACAGGGCAATGATGCTTTCTTT	CASSQDSRQGNDAFF
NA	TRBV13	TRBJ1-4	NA	TGTGCCAGCAGCTTAGGGTGGGGACGCGGGAAAGATGAAAAACTGTTTTTT	CASSLGWGRGKDEKLFF
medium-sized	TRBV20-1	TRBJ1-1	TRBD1	TGCAGTGCGGACAGGGTGGGCGCTTTCTTT	CSADRVGAFF
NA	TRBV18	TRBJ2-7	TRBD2	TGTGCCAGCTCAACGCGGCGGGAGGGCCAGGACGAGCAGTACTTC	CASSTRREGQDEQYF
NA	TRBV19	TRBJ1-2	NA	TGTGCCAGTACCGATCGTGGGGACTATGGCTACACCTTC	CASTDRGDYGYTF
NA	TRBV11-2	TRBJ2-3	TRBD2	TGTGCCAGCAGCTTAGTCCCTAGCGGGATGAGCACAGATACGCAGTATTTT	CASSLVPSGMSTDTQYF
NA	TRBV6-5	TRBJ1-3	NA	TGTGCCAGCAGTAACAGGGAAAGCTCTGGAAACACCATATATTTT	CASSNRESSGNTIYF
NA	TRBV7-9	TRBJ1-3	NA	TGTGCCAGCAGCTTAGGCGGGATTTCAAACACCATATATTTT	CASSLGGISNTIYF
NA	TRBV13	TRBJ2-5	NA	TGTGCCAGCAGACGGTGGGGTGAAGAGACCCAGTACTTC	CASRRWGEETQYF
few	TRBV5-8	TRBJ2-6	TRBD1	TGTGCCAGCAGCGACCACAGGGGTTCAGGGGCCAACGTCCTGACTTTC	CASSDHRGSGANVLTF
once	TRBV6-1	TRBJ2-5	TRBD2	TGTGCCAGCAGTCCTAGCGGGACTCAAGAGACCCAGTACTTC	CASSPSGTQETQYF
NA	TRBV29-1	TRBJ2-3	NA	TGCAGCGTTGAGGGCCCGGGGGTGATGACAGGAGGTGTAGATACGCAGTATTTT	CSVEGPGVMTGGVDTQYF
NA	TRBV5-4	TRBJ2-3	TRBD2	TGTGCCAGCAGCCCCACTAGCGGGAGTCGGCCGGGCACAGATACGCAGTATTTT	CASSPTSGSRPGTDTQYF
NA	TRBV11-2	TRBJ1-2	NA	TGTGCCAGCAGCTTAACTACAGGAAACCCTGCTGGCTACACCTTC	CASSLTTGNPAGYTF
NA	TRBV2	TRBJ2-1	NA	TGTGCCAGCAGGCGGGTCGGCGGTAGTCGCCAAAATGAGCAGTTCTTC	CASRRVGGSRQNEQFF
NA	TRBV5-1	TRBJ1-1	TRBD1	TGCGCCAGCAGCTTCACCGGGACAGGGGGGAGGAACACTGAAGCTTTCTTT	CASSFTGTGGRNTEAFF
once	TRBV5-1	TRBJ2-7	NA	TGCGCCAGCAGCTTGTCAGACACCTCCTACGAGCAGTACTTC	CASSLSDTSYEQYF
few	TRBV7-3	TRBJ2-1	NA	TGTGCCAGCAGCTTAATGGGTGGCAGCAACAATGAGCAGTTCTTC	CASSLMGGSNNEQFF
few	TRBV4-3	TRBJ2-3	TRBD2	TGCGCCAGCAGCCAAGATCCAGCGGGAGGGCCCACAGATACGCAGTATTTT	CASSQDPAGGPTDTQYF
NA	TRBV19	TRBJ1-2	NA	TGTGCCAGTAGTAGGGGAACGAAGAACTATGGCTACACCTTC	CASSRGTKNYGYTF
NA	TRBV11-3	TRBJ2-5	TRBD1	TGTGCCAGCAGCCCTATAGGACAGGGGACGGTCAGGACCCAGTACTTC	CASSPIGQGTVRTQYF
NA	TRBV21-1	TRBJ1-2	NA	TGTGCCAGCAGCTTCCGACAGGACCCTAACTATGGCTACACCTTC	CASSFRQDPNYGYTF
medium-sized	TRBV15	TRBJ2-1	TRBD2	TGTGCCACCAGCAGAGAGCGGGAGGTTACCTACAATGAGCAGTTCTTC	CATSREREVTYNEQFF
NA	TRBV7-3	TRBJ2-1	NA	TGTGCCAGCAGCTTAATAGCGAACGACAATGAGCAGTTCTTC	CASSLIANDNEQFF